These 32 T cell receptor beta chains originate from one sample sequenced in a study of a mutant IDH1 vaccine in newly diagnosed glioma. Only in-frame clones appear in the TCRdb table, and some are missing; sequencing was by immunoSEQ multiplex PCR. This table has around 42,000 clones, 70% to 90% appearing once. The antigens for these receptors are not known. Time point reported: week 5, during vaccination. Every single dose of the vaccine, 300 ug of mutant IDH1 20-mer peptide, came with topical imiquimod. Sequenced material: PBMCs, taken from a glioma patient whose treatment included an IDH1 peptide vaccine. Receptor source: a man aged 40-49 years with glioma.

The chain links TRBV19 to TRBJ1-2; D is uncertain. This CDR3 spans 14 amino acids. Germline CDR1 LNHDA, CDR2 SQIVND (reference sequence). Between the trimmed V and J ends, which lost 3 bases and 4 bases, there was a span of 12 bases. In DNA form, the CDR3 reads TGTGCCAGTAGTATCTCCGCTCCAGCCTATGGCTACACCTTC. Amino acids: CASSISAPAYGYTF. Looking up the rest from reference TRBV19 and TRBJ1-2 gives the full variable domain: DGGITQSPKYLFRKEGQNVTLSCEQNLNHDAMYWYRQDPGQGLRLIYYSQIVNDFQKGDIAEGYSVSREKKESFPLTVTSAQKNPTAFYLCASSISAPAYGYTFGSGTRLTVV.

The V and J genes are TRBV5-6 and TRBJ2-7; 7 bases line up with TRBD1. J lost 6 bases, V lost 1 base, and 1 base had no gene match. From germline, CDR1 is SGHDT and CDR2 YYEEEE. The CDR3 consists of 12 residues. The CDR3 loop is CASSLNRGEQYF. Here the CDR3 DNA reads TGTGCCAGCAGCTTGAACAGGGGCGAGCAGTACTTC. Complete variable domain (other parts from reference TRBV5-6 and TRBJ2-7): DAGVTQSPTHLIKTRGQQVTLRCSPKSGHDTVSWYQQALGQGPQFIFQYYEEEERQRGNFPDRFSGHQFPNYSSELNVNALLLGDSALYLCASSLNRGEQYFGPGTRLTVT.

The chain links TRBV7-8 to TRBJ2-1; 7 nucleotides agree with TRBD2. This CDR3 has 16 residues. Trimming at V came to 1 base and at J to 4 bases, leaving 7 bases not matched to a gene. Germline CDR1 SGHVS, CDR2 FQNEAQ. The CDR3 coding sequence is TGTGCCAGCAGCTTAGTCCCGGGAGGAGAATACAATGAGCAGTTCTTC. Translating gives CASSLVPGGEYNEQFF.

The chain uses TRBV11-2 and TRBJ1-2, with D possibly TRBD1 on 5 matching bases. The V gene's germline CDR1 is SGHAT and CDR2 FQNNGV. The V gene lost 3 bases and the J gene lost 4 bases, with 15 bases spanning the gap. The CDR3 is 15 amino acids. CDR3 sequence: CASSLERGVSYGYTF. The CDR3 nucleotides read TGTGCCAGCAGCTTGGAACGGGGGGTGAGCTATGGCTACACCTTC.

The chain employs TRBV15 and TRBJ2-1, with unresolved D. CDR1 and CDR2 (germline): LNHNV, YYDKDF (reference sequence). The CDR3 consists of 16 residues. V was trimmed by 3 bases and J by 0 bases, leaving 12 bases between them. The CDR3 DNA reads as TGTGCCACCAGCAGGAAAGGGTCCCGCTCCTACAATGAGCAGTTCTTC. The encoded protein is CATSRKGSRSYNEQFF.

The chain employs TRBV7-3 and TRBJ1-2; a weak D match, TRBD1 (6 bases). V was trimmed by 5 bases and J by 4 bases, leaving 20 bases between them. CDR3 length: 16 amino acids. CDR1 SGHTA and CDR2 FQGTGA come from the germline V gene. The CDR3 bases are TGTGCCAGCAGCCAGACCTTCGACAGGAACCCCTATGGCTACACCTTC. Protein product: CASSQTFDRNPYGYTF.

The chain combines TRBV9 with TRBJ1-5; tentatively, D is TRBD1 (5 bases). Germline V gene data show CDR1 as SGDLS and CDR2 as YYNGEE. Deletions cut 4 bases from V and 0 bases from J, with 14 bases between. CDR3 length: 16 residues. CDR3 residues: CASSPSGGGSNQPQHF. Written as DNA, the CDR3 is TGTGCCAGCAGCCCTTCGGGGGGGGGTAGCAATCAGCCCCAGCATTTT.

This clone showed up just once. This chain links TRBV6-5 with TRBJ2-3; 7 bases match TRBD2. The CDR3 loop spans 15 amino acids. Trimming removed 4 bases from V and 0 bases from J; junction bases left unmatched: 4. From germline, CDR1 is MNHEY and CDR2 SVGAGI. CDR3 region: CASSSLSGSTDTQYF. CDR3 bases: TGTGCCAGCAGTTCCCTTAGCGGGAGCACAGATACGCAGTATTTT.

The chain links TRBV7-3 to TRBJ2-7; tentative D call: TRBD1 (5 bases). The germline gives CDR1 SGHTA, CDR2 FQGTGA. There are 14 residues in the CDR3. V was cut by 0 bases and J by 5 bases, with 11 bases left in between. The CDR3 loop is CASSLTPGKDEQYF. CDR3 nucleotide sequence: TGTGCCAGCAGCTTAACCCCAGGGAAGGACGAGCAGTACTTC.

V is TRBV19 and J is TRBJ1-5, with D possibly TRBD1 on 5 matching bases. V was trimmed by 3 bases and J by 1 base, leaving 7 bases between them. This CDR3 comprises 14 residues. The germline V gene encodes CDR1 LNHDA and CDR2 SQIVND (reference sequence). CDR3 bases: TGTGCCAGTAGTATTAGACAGAGCAATCAGCCCCAGCATTTT. It specifies CASSIRQSNQPQHF.

The chain recombines TRBV27 with TRBJ1-1; possible D gene TRBD1, 5 bases. The CDR3 runs to 16 residues. Trimming shortened V by 7 bases and J by 3 bases, and 21 bases separated the two germline ends. Germline V gives CDR1 MNHEY, CDR2 SMNVEV (reference sequence). Written as DNA, the CDR3 is TGTGCCAGCACCCATTGGGGGTACGGTAAGGACACTGAAGCTTTCTTT. As protein: CASTHWGYGKDTEAFF.

The V and J genes are TRBV13 and TRBJ2-7; 8 positions agree with TRBD1. CDR3 length: 14 residues. The J segment lost 5 bases and the V segment lost 4 bases, leaving 7 bases of the junction unmatched. Germline-derived CDR1 and CDR2 are PRHDT and FYEKMQ (reference sequence). The CDR3 sequence: CASSSQGAGDEQYF. CDR3 nucleotides: TGTGCCAGCAGCTCCCAGGGGGCCGGGGACGAGCAGTACTTC. Using reference TRBV13 and TRBJ2-7 for the parts outside the CDR3, the full variable domain is AAGVIQSPRHLIKEKRETATLKCYPIPRHDTVYWYQQGPGQDPQFLISFYEKMQSDKGSIPDRFSAQQFSDYHSELNMSSLELGDSALYFCASSSQGAGDEQYFGPGTRLTVT.

The V gene is TRBV28, the J gene TRBJ2-7; no clear D. Germline-derived CDR1 and CDR2 are MDHEN and SYDVKM. This CDR3 comprises 12 residues. V lost 6 bases and J 3 bases, leaving 9 bases between the germline ends. This chain's CDR3 is CASRPNHYEQYF. DNA for the CDR3: TGTGCCAGCAGACCCAATCACTACGAGCAGTACTTC.

J is TRBJ2-3 and V is TRBV21-1; TRBD2, as called in the table, went unchecked against the DNA. TRBV21-1 is a recognized pseudogene. This CDR3 contains 19 residues. CDR3: CASSLGGTGLAGATDTQYF. As DNA, the CDR3 is TGTGCCAGCAGCTTAGGAGGGACAGGGCTAGCGGGAGCGACAGATACGCAGTATTTT.

A single count supports this clone. This chain uses TRBV2 with TRBJ1-4; D remains unclear. The V end lost 5 bases, the J end lost 0 bases, and 10 bases lay between the germline ends. In germline, CDR1 is SNHLY, CDR2 FYNNEI. The CDR3 has 15 residues. The CDR3, as DNA: TGTGCCAGCAGTCGATTAAGGACAACTAATGAAAAACTGTTTTTT. It codes for CASSRLRTTNEKLFF.

The chain couples TRBV9 to TRBJ1-4; D is unresolved. CDR3 length equals 15 residues. The germline V gene has CDR1 SGDLS and CDR2 YYNGEE. Deletions cut 5 bases from V and 2 bases from J, with 13 bases between. The chain's CDR3 is CASSPDFGTNEKLFF. The CDR3, as DNA: TGTGCCAGCAGTCCTGATTTTGGGACTAATGAAAAACTGTTTTTT.

A single count supports this clone. The chain couples TRBV7-9 to TRBJ1-1; 8 nucleotides line up with TRBD1. The trim removed 2 bases at V and 5 bases at J, leaving 4 bases unmatched. The CDR3 contains 14 residues. The germline V gene has CDR1 SEHNR and CDR2 FQNEAQ (reference sequence). The DNA for the CDR3 is TGTGCCAGCAGCTTACAGGGGGCGAGTACTGAAGCTTTCTTT. Protein sequence: CASSLQGASTEAFF.

This sequence joins TRBV5-1 and TRBJ2-1; 14 bases align to TRBD2. The V gene end was trimmed by 4 bases and the J gene end by 9 bases; junction bases not matched to a gene: 9. Germline CDR1 is SGHRS and CDR2 is YFSETQ. This CDR3 is built from 16 residues. The CDR3 DNA reads TGCGCCAGCAGCCCCATGGGACTAGCGGGAGAGGGTGAGCAGTTCTTC. Amino acids: CASSPMGLAGEGEQFF.

This clone has only a few counts. V is TRBV7-9 and J is TRBJ2-1; D remains unclear. CDR1 is SEHNR, CDR2 FQNEAQ, per germline (reference sequence). This CDR3 is built from 16 residues. V lost 1 base and J 1 base, leaving 11 bases between the germline ends. As DNA, the CDR3 is TGTGCCAGCAGCTTAGGGGCCCTCAGGTCCTACAATGAGCAGTTCTTC. As protein: CASSLGALRSYNEQFF. Variable domain in full (rest from reference TRBV7-9 and TRBJ2-1): DTGVSQNPRHKITKRGQNVTFRCDPISEHNRLYWYRQTLGQGPEFLTYFQNEAQLEKSRLLSDRFSAERPKGSFSTLEIQRTEQGDSAMYLCASSLGALRSYNEQFFGPGTRLTVL.

The genes are TRBV5-1 and TRBJ1-5; no clear D gene. CDR3 size: 13 residues. The V end was cut by 0 bases, the J end by 4 bases, with 5 bases between. The germline CDR1 and CDR2 sequences are SGHRS and YFSETQ. The CDR3 DNA reads as TGCGCCAGCAGCTTGGGTCCGAATCAGCCCCAGCATTTT. Translating it yields CASSLGPNQPQHF.

The chain is built from TRBV7-2 and TRBJ2-5; D is unresolved. This CDR3 has 13 amino acids. Trimming took off 7 bases at V and 5 bases at J, with 14 bases between the two ends. Germline V gene sequence: CDR1 SGHTA, CDR2 FQGNSA. Written as DNA, the CDR3 is TGTGCCAGCACTCATTCCCCTTGGGAGACCCAGTACTTC. Its translation is CASTHSPWETQYF.

V usage is TRBV7-2 and J usage is TRBJ2-5, with a tentative D call TRBD1 (5 bases). Trimming took 5 bases from V and 0 from J, leaving 13 bases between them. Germline CDR1 and CDR2: SGHTA and FQGNSA. There are 15 residues in the CDR3. The CDR3 bases are TGTGCCAGCAGCAGACAGACATCAAACCAAGAGACCCAGTACTTC. Protein: CASSRQTSNQETQYF.

This clone was recorded only once. The chain has TRBV5-6 and TRBJ2-7; a possible D gene is TRBD1 (6 bases). CDR3 length: 14 residues. The V and J ends lost 0 bases and 2 bases respectively, with 9 bases between them. The germline gives CDR1 SGHDT, CDR2 YYEEEE. Here the CDR3 DNA reads TGTGCCAGCAGCTTGGTTCCAGGGGCCTACGAGCAGTACTTC. It specifies CASSLVPGAYEQYF. Full variable domain (missing parts from reference TRBV5-6 and TRBJ2-7): DAGVTQSPTHLIKTRGQQVTLRCSPKSGHDTVSWYQQALGQGPQFIFQYYEEEERQRGNFPDRFSGHQFPNYSSELNVNALLLGDSALYLCASSLVPGAYEQYFGPGTRLTVT.

The rearrangement joins TRBV9 to TRBJ2-6; the D is unclear. The CDR3 has 13 amino acids. V was clipped by 1 base and J by 4 bases, with 3 bases between them. Germline CDR1 reads SGDLS; CDR2 reads YYNGEE. The CDR3 loop is CASSVSGANVLTF. The CDR3 region has the DNA TGTGCCAGCAGCGTATCAGGGGCCAACGTCCTGACTTTC.

The chain employs TRBV2 and TRBJ1-5; TRBD1 aligns across 12 bases. Germline V gene data show CDR1 as SNHLY and CDR2 as FYNNEI. There are 16 residues in the CDR3. Germline trimming cut 9 bases from V and 3 bases from J; bases unmatched to any gene: 9. For the CDR3, the DNA is TGTGCCAGTAAGGGGGGACAGGGGGCGTTCAATCAGCCCCAGCATTTT. Translating it yields CASKGGQGAFNQPQHF.

This rearrangement joins TRBV19 to TRBJ2-4; D possibly uses TRBD1 or TRBD2 (5 bases each). Trimming stripped 5 bases from V and 13 bases from J, with 12 bases between. Germline V lookup: CDR1 LNHDA, CDR2 SQIVND (reference sequence). The CDR3 contains 11 residues. The CDR3 here is CASSYRDLQYF. In nucleotides, the CDR3 is TGTGCCAGTAGTTATCGGGACCTACAGTACTTC.

This clone was detected a few times. The CDR3 is CASSLRQGAVTEAFF. The CDR3 DNA reads TGTGCCAGCAGCTTACGACAGGGGGCGGTAACTGAAGCTTTCTTT. The chain uses TRBV7-2 and TRBJ1-1, with 10 bases that match TRBD1. With 2 bases clipped from V and 5 bases from J, the junction kept 5 bases outside the gene matches. Germline V CDR1 and CDR2: SGHTA, FQGNSA. The CDR3 consists of 15 residues.

In its sample, this clone was seen once. The chain joins TRBV9 to TRBJ2-3; D is perhaps TRBD1 (6 bases). From germline, CDR1 is SGDLS and CDR2 YYNGEE. The CDR3 sequence is 15 residues long. V lost 4 bases and J lost 2, with 14 bases in between. The CDR3 here is CASSLGTTLTDTQYF. The DNA for the CDR3 is TGTGCCAGCAGCCTAGGGACAACCCTCACAGATACGCAGTATTTT.

This chain links TRBV13 with TRBJ1-2; tentative D call: TRBD1 (5 bases). The CDR3 contains 15 residues. V gave up 2 bases and J gave up 3 bases, with 13 bases separating them. The germline CDR1 and CDR2 sequences are PRHDT and FYEKMQ (reference sequence). CDR3 DNA: TGTGCCAGCAGCTTACGATACCTAGGGGACTATGGCTACACCTTC. Its translation: CASSLRYLGDYGYTF.

J is TRBJ2-1 and V is TRBV6-5; D call uncertain. The CDR3 contains 14 residues. Germline loops: CDR1 MNHEY, CDR2 SVGAGI. Trimming cost V 2 bases and J 5 bases, with 10 bases left between them. The DNA for the CDR3 is TGTGCCAGCAGTTACGGGGATTCCCACAATGAGCAGTTCTTC. This sequence encodes CASSYGDSHNEQFF.

The chain is built from TRBV5-4 and TRBJ2-3; no definite D call. CDR1 and CDR2 (germline): SGHNT, YYREEE (reference sequence). V was cut by 3 bases and J by 2 bases, with 10 bases left in between. The CDR3 consists of 14 residues. The CDR3 is CASSSSQFTDTQYF. CDR3 bases: TGTGCCAGCAGCTCCTCGCAGTTCACAGATACGCAGTATTTT.

The CDR3 DNA is TGTGCCAGCAGCCCAAGACTAGCGGAGACCCAGTACTTC. It translates to CASSPRLAETQYF. The chain uses TRBV7-6 and TRBJ2-5, with 8 bases identical to TRBD2. Germline V gives CDR1 SGHVS, CDR2 FNYEAQ. The V and J ends lost 5 bases and 5 bases, in that order; junction bases with no gene match: 4. The CDR3 loop spans 13 amino acids.